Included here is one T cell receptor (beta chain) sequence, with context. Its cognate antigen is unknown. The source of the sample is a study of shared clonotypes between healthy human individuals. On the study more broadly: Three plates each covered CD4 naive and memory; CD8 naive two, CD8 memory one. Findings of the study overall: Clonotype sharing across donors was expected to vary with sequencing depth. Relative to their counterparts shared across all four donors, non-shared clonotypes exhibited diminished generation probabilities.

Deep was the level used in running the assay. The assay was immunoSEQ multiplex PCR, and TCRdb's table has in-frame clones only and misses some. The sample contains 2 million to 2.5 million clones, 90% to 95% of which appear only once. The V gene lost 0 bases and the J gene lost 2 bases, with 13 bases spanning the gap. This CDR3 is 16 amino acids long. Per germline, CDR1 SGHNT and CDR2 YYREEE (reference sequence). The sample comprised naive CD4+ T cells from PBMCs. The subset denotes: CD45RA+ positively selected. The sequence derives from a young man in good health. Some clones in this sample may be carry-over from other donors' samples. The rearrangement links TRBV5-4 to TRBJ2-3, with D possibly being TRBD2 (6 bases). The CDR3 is CASSLGDGRFTDTQYF. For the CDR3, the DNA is TGTGCCAGCAGCTTGGGGGACGGGAGATTCACAGATACGCAGTATTTT.